The present TCR beta chain was sequenced within a study of blood T cell repertoires in COVID-19. J was trimmed by 0 bases and V by 3 bases; bases with no gene match: 1. The CDR3 runs to 15 residues. Germline V gives CDR1 SGDLS, CDR2 YYNGEE. Profiled with immunoSEQ multiplex PCR; TCRdb holds only in-frame clones, not every one. The sample has about 160,000 clones; 85% are singletons. Seattle-derived patients entered the study during active infection and were followed longitudinally. The chain is built from TRBV9 and TRBJ2-2; 8 bases agree with TRBD1. The receptor was isolated from a woman aged 45-60 years with COVID-19, enrolled during active disease. The sample taken for sequencing was peripheral blood. The CDR3, as DNA: TGTGCCAGCAGCGAGACAGGGGCGAACACCGGGGAGCTGTTTTTT. Translated: CASSETGANTGELFF.